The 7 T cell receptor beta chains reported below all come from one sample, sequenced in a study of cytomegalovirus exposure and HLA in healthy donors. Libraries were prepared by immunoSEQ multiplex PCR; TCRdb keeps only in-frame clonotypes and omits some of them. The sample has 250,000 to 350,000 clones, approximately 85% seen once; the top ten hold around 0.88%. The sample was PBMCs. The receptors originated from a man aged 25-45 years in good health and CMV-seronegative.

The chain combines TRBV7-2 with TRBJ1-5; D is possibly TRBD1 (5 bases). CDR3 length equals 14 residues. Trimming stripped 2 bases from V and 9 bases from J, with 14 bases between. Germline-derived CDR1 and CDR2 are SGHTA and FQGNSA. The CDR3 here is CASSLQGYGRPQHF. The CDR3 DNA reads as TGTGCCAGCAGCTTACAGGGTTATGGTCGGCCCCAGCATTTT.

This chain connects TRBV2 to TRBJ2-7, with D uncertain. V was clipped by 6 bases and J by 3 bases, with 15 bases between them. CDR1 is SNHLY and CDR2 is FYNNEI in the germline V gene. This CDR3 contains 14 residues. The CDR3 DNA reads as TGTGCCAGCAGGGAGCTGGCGGTGAGCTACGAGCAGTACTTC. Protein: CASRELAVSYEQYF.

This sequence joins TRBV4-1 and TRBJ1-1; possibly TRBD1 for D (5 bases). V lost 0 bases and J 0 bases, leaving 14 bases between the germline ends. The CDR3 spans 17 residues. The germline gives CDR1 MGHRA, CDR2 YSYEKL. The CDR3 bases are TGCGCCAGCAGCCAAGATCTTCTGACAGCCATGAACACTGAAGCTTTCTTT. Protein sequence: CASSQDLLTAMNTEAFF.

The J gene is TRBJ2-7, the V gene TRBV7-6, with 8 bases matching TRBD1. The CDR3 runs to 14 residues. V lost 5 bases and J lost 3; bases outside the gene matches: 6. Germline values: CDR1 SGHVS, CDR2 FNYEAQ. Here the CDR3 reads CASSPRTGNYEQYF. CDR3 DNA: TGTGCCAGCAGCCCACGGACAGGGAACTACGAGCAGTACTTC.

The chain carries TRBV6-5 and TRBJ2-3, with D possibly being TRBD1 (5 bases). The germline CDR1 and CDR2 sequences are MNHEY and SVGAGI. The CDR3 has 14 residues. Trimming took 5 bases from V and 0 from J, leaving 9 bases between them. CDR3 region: CASSHRPSTDTQYF. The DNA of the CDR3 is TGTGCCAGCAGTCACAGGCCTAGCACAGATACGCAGTATTTT.

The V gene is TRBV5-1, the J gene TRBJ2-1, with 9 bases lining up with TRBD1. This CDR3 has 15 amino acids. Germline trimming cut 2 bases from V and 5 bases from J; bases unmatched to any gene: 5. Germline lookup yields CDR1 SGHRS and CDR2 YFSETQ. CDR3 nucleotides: TGCGCCAGCAGCTTCCGGGACAGGGCCCACAATGAGCAGTTCTTC. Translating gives CASSFRDRAHNEQFF.

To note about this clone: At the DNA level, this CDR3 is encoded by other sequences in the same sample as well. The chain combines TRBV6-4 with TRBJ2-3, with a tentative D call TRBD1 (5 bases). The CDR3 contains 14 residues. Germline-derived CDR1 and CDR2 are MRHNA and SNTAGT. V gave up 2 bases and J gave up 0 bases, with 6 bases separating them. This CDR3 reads CASSDRGSTDTQYF. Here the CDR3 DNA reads TGTGCCAGCAGTGACAGGGGAAGCACAGATACGCAGTATTTT.